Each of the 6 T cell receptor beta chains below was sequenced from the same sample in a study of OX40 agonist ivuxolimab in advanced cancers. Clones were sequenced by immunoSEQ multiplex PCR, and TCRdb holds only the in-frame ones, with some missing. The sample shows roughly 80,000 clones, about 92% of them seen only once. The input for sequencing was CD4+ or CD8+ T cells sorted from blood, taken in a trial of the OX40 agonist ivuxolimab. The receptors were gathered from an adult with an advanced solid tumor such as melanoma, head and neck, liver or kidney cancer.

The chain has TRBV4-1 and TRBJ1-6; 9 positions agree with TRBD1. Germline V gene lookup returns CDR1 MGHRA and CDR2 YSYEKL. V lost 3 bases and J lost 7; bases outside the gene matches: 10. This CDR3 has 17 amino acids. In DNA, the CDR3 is TGCGCCAGCAGCCATGACGCTGGGACAGGGCCGAATTCACCCCTCCACTTT. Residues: CASSHDAGTGPNSPLHF.

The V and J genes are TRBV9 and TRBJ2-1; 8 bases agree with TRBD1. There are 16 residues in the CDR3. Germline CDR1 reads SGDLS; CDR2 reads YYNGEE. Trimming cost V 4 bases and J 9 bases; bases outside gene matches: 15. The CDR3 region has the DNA TGTGCCAGCAGCCCCACGACAGGGGTTTTCTTGGTTGAGCAGTTCTTC. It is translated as CASSPTTGVFLVEQFF.

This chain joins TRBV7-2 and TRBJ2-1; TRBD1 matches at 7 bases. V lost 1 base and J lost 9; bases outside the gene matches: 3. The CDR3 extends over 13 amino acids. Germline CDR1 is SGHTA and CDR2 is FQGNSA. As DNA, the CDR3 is TGTGCCAGCAGCTTAGGACAGGGCAGTGAGCAGTTCTTC. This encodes CASSLGQGSEQFF.

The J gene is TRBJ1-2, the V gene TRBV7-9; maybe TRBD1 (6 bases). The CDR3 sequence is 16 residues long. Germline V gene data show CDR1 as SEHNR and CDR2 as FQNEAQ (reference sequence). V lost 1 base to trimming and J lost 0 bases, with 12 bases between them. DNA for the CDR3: TGTGCCAGCAGCTTAGAGGGCCGGACAGCTAACTATGGCTACACCTTC. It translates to CASSLEGRTANYGYTF.

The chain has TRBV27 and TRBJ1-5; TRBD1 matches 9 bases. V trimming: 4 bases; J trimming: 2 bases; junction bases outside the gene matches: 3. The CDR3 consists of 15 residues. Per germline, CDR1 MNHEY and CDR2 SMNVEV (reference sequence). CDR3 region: CASSWGQGGNQPQHF. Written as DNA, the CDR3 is TGTGCCAGCAGTTGGGGACAGGGAGGCAATCAGCCCCAGCATTTT.

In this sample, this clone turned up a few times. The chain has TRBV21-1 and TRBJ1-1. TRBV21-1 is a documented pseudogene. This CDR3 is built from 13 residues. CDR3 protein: CASSPHQLRQAFF. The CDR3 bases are TGTGCCAGCAGCCCTCATCAACTCCGGCAAGCTTTCTTT.